The rows below give T cell receptor beta chains drawn from one sample of a study of blood T cell repertoires in COVID-19. Repertoires were generated with immunoSEQ multiplex PCR, while TCRdb's copy carries only in-frame clones and drops some. The table has roughly 100,000 clones, around 83% seen once. Sequencing was performed on peripheral blood. Every receptor here comes from a man in his 70s with active or convalescent COVID-19. Each CDR3 is given with its conserved first and last residue. Each record gives: J gene, D gene, V gene, clone size, CDR3 DNA, CDR3 protein. D genes are given only for firm matches. Not all rows give a size; the values are once, few, many and, for expanded clones, a class.

>TRBJ1-4|TRBD1|TRBV9|NA
TGTGCCAGCAGCATACGGACAGGACCCATTAATGAAAAACTGTTTTTT
CASSIRTGPINEKLFF
>TRBJ1-5|NA|TRBV6-5|NA
TGTGCCAGCAGACGAACAGGGTTCAGCAATCAGCCCCAGCATTTT
CASRRTGFSNQPQHF
>TRBJ2-3|TRBD2|TRBV15|NA
TGTGCCACCAGCCTCCCGGGGGGGGCCCCCCTCGGTACGCAGTATTTT
CATSLPGGAPLGTQYF
>TRBJ2-3|NA|TRBV19|NA
TGTGCCAGTAGCCTCGGGGGAATGACAGATACGCAGTATTTT
CASSLGGMTDTQYF
>TRBJ2-2|TRBD1|TRBV5-1|NA
TGCGCCAGCAGGGAGAGGGGGCAGGCCGGGGAGCTGTTTTTT
CASRERGQAGELFF
>TRBJ1-2|TRBD1|TRBV6-5|NA
TGTGCCAGCAGTTCCCGGACAGGGGAGGATGGCTACACCTTC
CASSSRTGEDGYTF
>TRBJ1-5|NA|TRBV6-5|NA
TGTGCCAGCAGCCCAGGCTGGACAGATCAGCCCCAGCATTTT
CASSPGWTDQPQHF
>TRBJ1-2|TRBD1|TRBV24-1|few
TGTGCCACCAGTGTGCGGACAGGCTATGGCTACACCTTC
CATSVRTGYGYTF
>TRBJ2-5|NA|TRBV5-4|NA
TGTGCCAGCAGCTCCTACAGGGTAGAGACCCAGTACTTC
CASSSYRVETQYF
>TRBJ2-1|TRBD1|TRBV29-1|NA
TGCAGCGTTGAAGATCCGGGACAGGCTTACAATGAGCAGTTCTTC
CSVEDPGQAYNEQFF
>TRBJ1-6|TRBD1|TRBV19|NA
TGTGCCAGTAGCCCCGGACAGGGGAGCTCCTATAATTCACCCCTCCACTTT
CASSPGQGSSYNSPLHF
>TRBJ1-1|NA|TRBV7-2|NA
TGTGCCAGCAGCTTAGAGTCGAGGGCTGAAGCTTTCTTT
CASSLESRAEAFF
>TRBJ1-1|NA|TRBV30|NA
TGTGCCTGGACAGAACAGCAGAACACTGAAGCTTTCTTT
CAWTEQQNTEAFF
>TRBJ1-3|NA|TRBV5-1|NA
TGCGCCAGCAGCCGTGATACAGGGACTGGAAACACCATATATTTT
CASSRDTGTGNTIYF
>TRBJ2-3|TRBD2|TRBV5-1|NA
TGCGCCAGCCGGGTGCCCACTAGCGGGTTTTTGGATACGCAGTATTTT
CASRVPTSGFLDTQYF
>TRBJ1-2|TRBD1|TRBV18|NA
TGTGCCAGCTCACCAGGGACAGACTATGGCTACACCTTC
CASSPGTDYGYTF
>TRBJ2-7|NA|TRBV5-6|NA
TGTGCCAGCAGCCTCCAGGGACAAGGAAGATTCTACGAGCAGTACTTC
CASSLQGQGRFYEQYF
>TRBJ2-7|NA|TRBV11-1|once
TGTGCCAGCAGCTTAGTAGGAACTCCAGGCCCCTACGAGCAGTACTTC
CASSLVGTPGPYEQYF
>TRBJ2-7|TRBD1|TRBV2|NA
TGTGCCAGCAGTGAGGAGACAGGGATATCCGAGCAGTACTTC
CASSEETGISEQYF
>TRBJ2-3|NA|TRBV7-8|once
TGTGCCAGCAGCTTGGCGGGACGGGCAGATACGCAGTATTTT
CASSLAGRADTQYF
>TRBJ1-6|TRBD1|TRBV2|NA
TGTGCCAGCGGGACAGGGGGCGCCTATTCACCCCTCCACTTT
CASGTGGAYSPLHF
>TRBJ1-5|TRBD1|TRBV15|NA
TGTGCCACCAGCAGAGATCCGACAGGGGTAGAGCCCCAGCATTTT
CATSRDPTGVEPQHF
>TRBJ1-1|TRBD1|TRBV5-1|NA
TGCGCCAGCAGCATGGACAGGGCGACTGAAGCTTTCTTT
CASSMDRATEAFF
>TRBJ2-7|NA|TRBV2|NA
TGTGCCAGCAGCGACGAAAAAGGGGGCTACGAGCAGTACTTC
CASSDEKGGYEQYF
>TRBJ1-2|TRBD1|TRBV5-1|NA
TGCGCCAGCAGCTTGGATGGACAGGGTTATGGCTACACCTTC
CASSLDGQGYGYTF
>TRBJ2-7|TRBD1|TRBV2|NA
TGTGCCAGCTCCCCGGGACAGGGCATCAAGCAGTACTTC
CASSPGQGIKQYF
>TRBJ1-1|NA|TRBV28|NA
TGTGCCAGCAGTCGCCCTACAGTTCTCCAGAACACTGAAGCTTTCTTT
CASSRPTVLQNTEAFF
>TRBJ1-5|NA|TRBV28|once
TGTGCCAGCAGTCCAAATCAAGGGAGCGATCAGCCCCAGCATTTT
CASSPNQGSDQPQHF
>TRBJ2-6|TRBD2|TRBV19|NA
TGTGCCAGTAGTACAACTAGCGGGGGACTCTCTGGGGCCAACGTCCTGACTTTC
CASSTTSGGLSGANVLTF
>TRBJ1-3|NA|TRBV10-1|NA
TGCGCCAGCGGGCCGGCAGGGCCTGGAAACACCATATATTTT
CASGPAGPGNTIYF
>TRBJ2-3|TRBD2|TRBV3-1/TRBV3-2|NA
TGTGCCAGCAGCCAAGATCCGCCTAGCGGGGGGAGGGGGTCAGATACGCAGTATTTT
CASSQDPPSGGRGSDTQYF
>TRBJ2-1|NA|TRBV7-8|NA
TGTGCCAGCAGCCCGCTCCCCGCCGCGGTGATGGTTGAGCAGTTCTTC
CASSPLPAAVMVEQFF
>TRBJ1-5|NA|TRBV2|NA
TGTGCCAGCAGTGAAATGAGAGGACGAAGGGAGATTAATCAGCCCCAGCATTTT
CASSEMRGRREINQPQHF
>TRBJ2-3|TRBD2|TRBV2|NA
TGTGCCAGCAAGAGCAGGGACGGGAGGAGCACAGATACGCAGTATTTT
CASKSRDGRSTDTQYF
>TRBJ1-1|NA|TRBV5-1|once
TGCGCCAGCAGCCGAATATCCGGGACTGAAGCTTTCTTT
CASSRISGTEAFF
>TRBJ1-4|TRBD1|TRBV2|NA
TGTGCCAGCAGGTCACAGGGGGGTGGTGAAAAACTGTTTTTT
CASRSQGGGEKLFF
>TRBJ1-2|NA|TRBV30|NA
TGTGCCTGGAGACAGCAAGGGGCCTATGGCTACACCTTC
CAWRQQGAYGYTF
>TRBJ1-3|NA|TRBV10-3|NA
TGTGCCATCAGTGCCCGGACTGCCGGAAACACCATATATTTT
CAISARTAGNTIYF
>TRBJ1-6|NA|TRBV19|NA
TGTGCCAGTAGGCAGCAGGGGAGCTCCTATAATTCACCCCTCCACTTT
CASRQQGSSYNSPLHF
>TRBJ2-1|NA|TRBV30|NA
TGTGCCTGGAGTGTACTAGCTGTGACTGAGCAGTTCTTC
CAWSVLAVTEQFF
>TRBJ1-4|TRBD1|TRBV7-8|NA
TGTGCCAGCAGCGGCCGGAGGGCGACCGGGACAGGGTTTGAAAAACTGTTTTTT
CASSGRRATGTGFEKLFF
>TRBJ1-1|NA|TRBV21-1|NA
TGTGCCAGCAGCTCCAGGGGCAGGGCTTTAGACACTGAAGCTTTCTTT
CASSSRGRALDTEAFF
>TRBJ1-1|TRBD1|TRBV7-9|NA
TGTGCCAGCAGCCCCCAGGGGGCTGAGGGTGAAGCTTTCTTT
CASSPQGAEGEAFF
>TRBJ2-3|NA|TRBV5-6|NA
TGTGCCAGCGTTCGGAGGGACACAGATACGCAGTATTTT
CASVRRDTDTQYF
>TRBJ1-4|TRBD1|TRBV2|NA
TGTGCCAGCAGGCAGACAGGGCTGGGTAATGAAAAACTGTTTTTT
CASRQTGLGNEKLFF
>TRBJ1-5|NA|TRBV7-9|few
TGTGCCAGCAGCCTTGGGCCTAGCAATCAGCCCCAGCATTTT
CASSLGPSNQPQHF
>TRBJ1-1|TRBD1|TRBV6-5|NA
TGTGCCAGCAGTTACTCGGTGACAGGGGGCCGGACTGAAGCTTTCTTT
CASSYSVTGGRTEAFF
>TRBJ1-2|NA|TRBV4-2|NA
TGTGCCAGCAGCCAAGATGTTGGGTCCTCCTCGGCGGATGGCTACACCTTC
CASSQDVGSSSADGYTF
>TRBJ1-4|TRBD1|TRBV15|NA
TGTGCCACCAGCAGCCCACAGGGGGCCCGGGGTGAAAAACTGTTTTTT
CATSSPQGARGEKLFF
>TRBJ1-2|TRBD1|TRBV12-3/TRBV12-4|NA
TGTGCCAGCAGTCCCGGACAGGAGTATGGCTACACCTTC
CASSPGQEYGYTF
>TRBJ2-5|NA|TRBV6-5|NA
TGTGCCAGCAGTTCAGGACTTCAAGAGACCCAGTACTTC
CASSSGLQETQYF
>TRBJ2-7|NA|TRBV6-5|NA
TGTGCCAGCAGTCAATGGGGCCTGCAAAACTACGAGCAGTACTTC
CASSQWGLQNYEQYF
>TRBJ1-3|NA|TRBV3-1/TRBV3-2|once
TGTGCCAGCAGCCAAGTGGGCTCCGGAAACACCATATATTTT
CASSQVGSGNTIYF
>TRBJ2-5|TRBD1|TRBV10-2|NA
TGCGCCAGCAGGAGGACAGGTCAAGAGACCCAGTACTTC
CASRRTGQETQYF
>TRBJ1-5|NA|TRBV19|NA
TGTGCCAGTAGTATTTCCGACAGAAGCAATCAGCCCCAGCATTTT
CASSISDRSNQPQHF
>TRBJ1-1|NA|TRBV6-5|NA
TGTGCCAGCAGAGCCCCATCGTTCAGGGCTTTCTTT
CASRAPSFRAFF
>TRBJ2-3|TRBD2|TRBV14|NA
TGTGCCAGCAGCCAAGTTTTGGGGACTAGCGGGGATACGCAGTATTTT
CASSQVLGTSGDTQYF
>TRBJ1-2|NA|TRBV5-6|NA
TGTGCCAGCAGCCTCCAGGGAGGGGGAGGCTACACCTTC
CASSLQGGGGYTF
>TRBJ2-7|NA|TRBV7-9|NA
TGTGCCAGCAGCCTCTCGACGGGCATGGGGCACGAGCAGTACTTC
CASSLSTGMGHEQYF